The entry below gives a single T cell receptor beta chain sequence along with its context. This clone appeared a few times. The antigen this receptor binds is unknown. No base-level quality is on record; no much larger clone is a single base apart. The collaborating institutions used their own protocols to collect whole blood in K2EDTA tubes. Collaborator samples were shipped for TCRbeta analysis as frozen whole blood, isolated PBMCs, or DNA extracted from either sample type. TCRbeta CDR3 regions were amplified from genomic DNA using the immunoSEQ Assay, a bias-controlled multiplex PCR. In the authors' own workflow: Nucleated cell counts per sample were estimated from amplification of reference gene primers within the assay. To quantify the absolute abundance of each unique TCRbeta CDR3 rearrangement, sequence reads were collapsed and filtered. For each sample, productive Simpson clonality was calculated by taking the square root of Simpson's diversity index across productive rearrangements. The source is immuneACCESS, and TCRdb retained only in-frame sequences with V and J called. Part of the clones is not carried over; for the studies checked, unresolved V genes explain less than half of this, and the remainder is unexplained. V and J calls and clone size follow that table, whereas D and trimming were derived from the DNA. The sample table shows some 180,000 clones, and nearly 90% are seen once. The ten largest account for 20% to 25% of the sample.

This sample is drawn from a study of blood T cell repertoires in COVID-19 (dated by TCRdb to about 2020). In the study overall: Collaborator samples came from the United States, Italy and Spain and covered acute and convalescent phases of COVID-19. The samples were drawn from the first 160 participants of the ongoing ImmuneRACE study and from some 1,300 subjects provided by 6 global collaborators. The prospective study material was composed of cDNA or gDNA derived from T cells, B-cell-depleted T cells, or PBMCs. The repertoires were released in a freely available public database intended as a resource for research on the immune response to SARS-CoV-2. Subjects who had been exposed to COVID-19, were actively infected with it, or had recovered from it provided the deeply sampled blood TCRbeta repertoires that made up the dataset. Where HLA class I and class II types were available, the types were taken from metadata supplied by the sample provider, not from assay-based typing. The sample metadata nearly always contained a de-identified subject ID, COVID-19 status, age in years and sex.

Study-wide conclusions, independent of this receptor: How much clinical and demographic metadata was included differed by source and by participant, and the metadata was provided uncurated.

CDR1 and CDR2, per the germline V gene, are MNHNS and SASEGT. Measured from the cysteine to the phenylalanine, the CDR3 is 16 residues long. The DNA shown is the 48-base CDR3, in frame from base 1. V is cut by 1 base and J by 3 bases, and the space between the germline ends is 16 bases. The receptor comes from a man in his fifties or sixties with active or convalescent COVID-19. Specimen: peripheral blood. This sequence uses TRBV6-1 and TRBJ2-7, with a weak D call of TRBD2 (5 bases match). The DNA reads TGTGCCAGCAGTGAAGTTGGACGGCGACTATTCTACGAGCAGTACTTC. Translated, this gives CASSEVGRRLFYEQYF.